This T cell receptor beta chain was profiled in a study of blood T cell repertoires in COVID-19. Looking at the study overall: T cells, B-cell-depleted T cells, or PBMCs provided the cDNA or gDNA that served as material.

This CDR3 is built from 17 residues. V gave up 3 bases and J gave up 4 bases, with 21 bases separating them. Germline CDR1 KGHSH, CDR2 LQKENI. Methods used by the authors: For nucleated cells, counts were estimated from reference gene primer amplification. Assay: immunoSEQ multiplex PCR; the TCRdb copy retains only in-frame clones and omits some. V, J and clone size derive from that table, while D and trimming were established from the DNA sequence. The sample holds some 270,000 clones; roughly 89% are singletons and the top ten take about 4.5%. The sample taken for sequencing was peripheral blood. The chain couples TRBV18 to TRBJ1-1; a weak D match, TRBD1 (6 bases). This receptor was identified in a woman aged 40 to 50 who had recovered from COVID-19. CDR3 sequence reads: CASSPPPGTTLGTEAFF. For the CDR3, the DNA is TGTGCCAGCTCACCTCCCCCCGGGACAACCTTAGGCACTGAAGCTTTCTTT. The whole variable domain, filled in from reference TRBV18 and TRBJ1-1, reads NAGVMQNPRHLVRRRGQEARLRCSPMKGHSHVYWYRQLPEEGLKFMVYLQKENIIDESGMPKERFSAEFPKEGPSILRIQQVVRGDSAAYFCASSPPPGTTLGTEAFFGQGTRLTVV.